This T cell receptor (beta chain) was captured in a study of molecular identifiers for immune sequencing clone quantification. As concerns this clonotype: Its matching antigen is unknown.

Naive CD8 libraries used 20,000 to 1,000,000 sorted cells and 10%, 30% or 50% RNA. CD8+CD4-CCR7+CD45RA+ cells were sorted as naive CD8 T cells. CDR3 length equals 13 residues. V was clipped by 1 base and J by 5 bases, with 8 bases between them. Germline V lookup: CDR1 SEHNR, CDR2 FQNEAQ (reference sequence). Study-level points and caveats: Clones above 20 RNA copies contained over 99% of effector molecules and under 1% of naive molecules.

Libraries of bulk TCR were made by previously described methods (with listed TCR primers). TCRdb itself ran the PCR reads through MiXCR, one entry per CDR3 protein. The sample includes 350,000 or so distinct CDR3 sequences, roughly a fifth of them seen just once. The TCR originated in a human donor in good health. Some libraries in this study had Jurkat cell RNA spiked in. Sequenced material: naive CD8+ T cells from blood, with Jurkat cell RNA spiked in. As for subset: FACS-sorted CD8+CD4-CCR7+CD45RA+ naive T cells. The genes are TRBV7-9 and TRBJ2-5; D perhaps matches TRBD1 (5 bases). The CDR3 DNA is TGTGCCAGCAGCTTAGAGGGGATGGAGACCCAGTACTTC. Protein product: CASSLEGMETQYF. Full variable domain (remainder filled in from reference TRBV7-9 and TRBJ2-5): DTGVSQNPRHKITKRGQNVTFRCDPISEHNRLYWYRQTLGQGPEFLTYFQNEAQLEKSRLLSDRFSAERPKGSFSTLEIQRTEQGDSAMYLCASSLEGMETQYFGPGTRLLVL.